This is a list of T cell receptor beta chains from one sample in a study of beta chain features in type 1 diabetes. Assay: immunoSEQ multiplex PCR; the TCRdb copy retains only in-frame clones and omits some. The sample includes around 250,000 clones, roughly 22% of them seen just once. The source material was naive CD4+ T cells from blood. These receptors were taken from a woman aged 40 to 50 with type 1 diabetes. Each CDR3 is given with its conserved first and last residue. The D gene is left open where the match is weak. A clone size is listed for some rows: how often the clone was seen (once, few, many), or a class if it is expanded.

>TRBJ1-5|TRBV18|NA|few
TGTGCCAGCTCTCAGGGGCGGGTTCAGCCCCAGCATTTT
CASSQGRVQPQHF
>TRBJ1-1|TRBV4-3|NA|NA
TGCGCCAGCAGCCGGATGTTGGGGGCTCGGAACACTGAAGCTTTCTTT
CASSRMLGARNTEAFF
>TRBJ2-2|TRBV18|TRBD1|few
TGTGCCAGCCAGGACAGGTTGAACACCGGGGAGCTGTTTTTT
CASQDRLNTGELFF
>TRBJ1-1|TRBV2|NA|few
TGTGCCAGCACCCGGATGGCAGGTTCCACTGAAGCTTTCTTT
CASTRMAGSTEAFF
>TRBJ1-5|TRBV7-9|TRBD1|few
TGTGCCAGCAGCTCGCGGGCCGAGACAGGGAATCAGCCCCAGCATTTT
CASSSRAETGNQPQHF
>TRBJ1-1|TRBV28|NA|NA
TGTGCCAAGTATTTCGGTTTCTTT
CAKYFGFF
>TRBJ1-3|TRBV28|NA|few
TGTGCCAGCAGAGAGCTCCTTGGAAACACCATATATTTT
CASRELLGNTIYF
>TRBJ2-1|TRBV7-2|TRBD2|NA
TGTGCCAGCAGCCCCCGGCGACTAGCGGAGCAGTTCTTC
CASSPRRLAEQFF
>TRBJ2-7|TRBV7-3|TRBD1|NA
TGTGCCAGCAGCTTAAAACCCTCGGGGACAGGGCCCTACGAGCAGTACTTC
CASSLKPSGTGPYEQYF
>TRBJ2-7|TRBV7-2|TRBD2|NA
TGTGCCAGCAGGAAGGCGGCGGGAGCGCTCTACGAGCAGTACTTC
CASRKAAGALYEQYF
>TRBJ1-4|TRBV9|NA|few
TGTGCCAGCAGCGTAGGAGGTACAAATGAAAAACTGTTTTTT
CASSVGGTNEKLFF
>TRBJ2-3|TRBV6-5|TRBD2|NA
TGTGCCAGCAGTTACTCGGCGGGGGGCGCAGATACGCAGTATTTT
CASSYSAGGADTQYF
>TRBJ2-3|TRBV5-4|TRBD2|NA
TGTGCCAGCAGCTCAGGGAGGGAGCGTAGCACAGATACGCAGTATTTT
CASSSGRERSTDTQYF
>TRBJ1-2|TRBV9|TRBD1|NA
TGTGCCAGCAGCGTAGGACAGGGTGGCTATGGCTACACCTTC
CASSVGQGGYGYTF
>TRBJ2-1|TRBV28|NA|NA
TGTGCCAGCAGTTTATTGATCCAGGGCAATGAGCAGTTCTTC
CASSLLIQGNEQFF
>TRBJ2-3|TRBV7-2|TRBD2|NA
TGTGCCAGCAGCTCCTTAGCGGGGCGCTCAGATACGCAGTATTTT
CASSSLAGRSDTQYF
>TRBJ1-1|TRBV9|TRBD1|NA
TGTGCCAGCAGCGGGACAGGGGACACTGAAGCTTTCTTT
CASSGTGDTEAFF
>TRBJ2-2|TRBV4-3|TRBD1|few
TGCGCCAGCAGCCGAAACCGGGGACAGGCCACGAACACCGGGGAGCTGTTTTTT
CASSRNRGQATNTGELFF
>TRBJ1-1|TRBV5-1|NA|NA
TGCGCCAGCAGCCTGATTGGGGACACGGCCACTGAAGCTTTCTTT
CASSLIGDTATEAFF
>TRBJ2-7|TRBV7-2|TRBD1|few
TGTGCCAGCCGGGGACAGGGAAATTACGAGCAGTACTTC
CASRGQGNYEQYF
>TRBJ2-4|TRBV30|TRBD1|few
TGTGCCTGCCGAGGGACAGGGGTTGTGAGCATTCAGTACTTC
CACRGTGVVSIQYF
>TRBJ1-1|TRBV6-5|NA|few
TGTGCCAGCACCGACCGTTTGAAGGAGGGGACTGAAGCTTTCTTT
CASTDRLKEGTEAFF
>TRBJ1-5|TRBV19|TRBD1|few
TGTGCCAGTAGTATAGCCGGACAGGGCGGCCAGCCCCAGCATTTT
CASSIAGQGGQPQHF
>TRBJ1-2|TRBV6-5|NA|NA
TGTGCCAGCAGTTCTCAGGTCCCTACGACTGGCTACACCTTC
CASSSQVPTTGYTF
>TRBJ1-1|TRBV11-2|TRBD1|NA
TGTGCCAGCAGCCCAGGGGGTAACACTGAAGCTTTCTTT
CASSPGGNTEAFF
>TRBJ2-7|TRBV7-6|TRBD2|NA
TGTGCCAGCAGCTTAAGGGGACTAGCGGGAGGAGGGAAGTACTTC
CASSLRGLAGGGKYF
>TRBJ1-6|TRBV7-2|TRBD1|NA
TGTGCCAGCAGTAGGGACAGGGAGAATTCACCCCTCCACTTT
CASSRDRENSPLHF
>TRBJ1-1|TRBV7-2|TRBD1|few
TGTGCCAGCAGCTTAACAGGGGGAATGAACACTGAAGCTTTCTTT
CASSLTGGMNTEAFF
>TRBJ2-7|TRBV6-5|NA|NA
TGTGCCAGCAGTTACTCGTTCCGAGGACAGCGCTACGAGCAGTACTTC
CASSYSFRGQRYEQYF
>TRBJ2-1|TRBV5-1|TRBD2|few
TGCGCCAGCAGCCCTGTGGGGGAGGGCCACAATGAGCAGTTCTTC
CASSPVGEGHNEQFF
>TRBJ1-2|TRBV29-1|NA|NA
TGCAGCGTTGTGCCCCAAACAGGGAATGGCTACACCTTC
CSVVPQTGNGYTF
>TRBJ2-7|TRBV28|NA|NA
TGTGCCAGCAGTCTAATCGAGGGCCATATCGACGAGCAGTACTTC
CASSLIEGHIDEQYF
>TRBJ2-1|TRBV30|NA|few
TGTGCCTGGAGTGTACTTCCTAAATGGGCGCAGTTCTTC
CAWSVLPKWAQFF
>TRBJ2-2|TRBV7-9|TRBD2|NA
TGTGCCAGCAGATTAGCGGGAGAGACCACCGGGGAGCTGTTTTTT
CASRLAGETTGELFF
>TRBJ1-1|TRBV7-2|NA|NA
TGTGCCAGCAGCTGGGGGCCAGGGAACACTGAAGCTTTCTTT
CASSWGPGNTEAFF